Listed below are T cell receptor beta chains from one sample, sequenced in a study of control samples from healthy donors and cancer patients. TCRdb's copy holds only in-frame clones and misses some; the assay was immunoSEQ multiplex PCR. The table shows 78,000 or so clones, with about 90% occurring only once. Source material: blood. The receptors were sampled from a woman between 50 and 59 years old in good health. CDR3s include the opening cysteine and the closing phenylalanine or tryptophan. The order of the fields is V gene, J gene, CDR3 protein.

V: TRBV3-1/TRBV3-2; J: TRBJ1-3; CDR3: CASSQTGGISGNTIYF
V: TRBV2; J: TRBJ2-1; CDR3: CASSESPTGRNEQFF
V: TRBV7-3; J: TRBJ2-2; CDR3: CASSFGTGELFF
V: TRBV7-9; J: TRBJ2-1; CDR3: CASSRGGNGAEQFF
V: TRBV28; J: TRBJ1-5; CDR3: CATLEDNHSNQPQHF
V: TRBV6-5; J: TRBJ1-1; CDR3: CASREGRGNTEAFF
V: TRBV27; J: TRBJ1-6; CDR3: CASSWSGVNSPLHF
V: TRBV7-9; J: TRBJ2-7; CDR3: CASSWTGGEQYF
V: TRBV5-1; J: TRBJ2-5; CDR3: CASSPAIGQQETQYF
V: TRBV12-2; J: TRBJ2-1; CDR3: CATRWRRLDYNEQFF
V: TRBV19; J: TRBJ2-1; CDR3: CATKGYSGSVYYEQFF
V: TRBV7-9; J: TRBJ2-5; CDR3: CASSLALRRGRGETQYF
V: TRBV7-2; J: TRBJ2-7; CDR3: CASSLAYGNSEQYF
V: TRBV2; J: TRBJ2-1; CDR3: CASSKTSNYNEQFF
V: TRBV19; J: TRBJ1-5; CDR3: CASPVKGVRGISNQPQHF
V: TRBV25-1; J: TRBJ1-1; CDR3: CASKGNTEAFF
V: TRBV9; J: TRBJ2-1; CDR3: CASSPATSWDEQFF
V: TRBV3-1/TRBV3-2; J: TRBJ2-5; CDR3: CASSQARLAGWGETQYF
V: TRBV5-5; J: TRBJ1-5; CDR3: CASSPDPKQPQHF
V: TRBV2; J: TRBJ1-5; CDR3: CASSDGWGSNDQPQHF
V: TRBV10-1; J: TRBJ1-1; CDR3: CASSESRGGATFF
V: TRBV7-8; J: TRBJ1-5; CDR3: CASSLQRVRGQPQHF
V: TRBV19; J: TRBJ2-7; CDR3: CASQGQANYEQYF
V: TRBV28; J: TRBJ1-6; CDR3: CASSFEGPIPGGSPLHF
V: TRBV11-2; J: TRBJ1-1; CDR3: CASSLEPGGGVTEAFF
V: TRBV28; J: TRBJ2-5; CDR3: CASSEGEIVGETQYF
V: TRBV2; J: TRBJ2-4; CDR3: CASKSGTVAKNIQYF
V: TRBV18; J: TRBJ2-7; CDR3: CASSPTSAHYDEQYF
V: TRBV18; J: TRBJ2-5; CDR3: CASSPGLAGSQETQYF